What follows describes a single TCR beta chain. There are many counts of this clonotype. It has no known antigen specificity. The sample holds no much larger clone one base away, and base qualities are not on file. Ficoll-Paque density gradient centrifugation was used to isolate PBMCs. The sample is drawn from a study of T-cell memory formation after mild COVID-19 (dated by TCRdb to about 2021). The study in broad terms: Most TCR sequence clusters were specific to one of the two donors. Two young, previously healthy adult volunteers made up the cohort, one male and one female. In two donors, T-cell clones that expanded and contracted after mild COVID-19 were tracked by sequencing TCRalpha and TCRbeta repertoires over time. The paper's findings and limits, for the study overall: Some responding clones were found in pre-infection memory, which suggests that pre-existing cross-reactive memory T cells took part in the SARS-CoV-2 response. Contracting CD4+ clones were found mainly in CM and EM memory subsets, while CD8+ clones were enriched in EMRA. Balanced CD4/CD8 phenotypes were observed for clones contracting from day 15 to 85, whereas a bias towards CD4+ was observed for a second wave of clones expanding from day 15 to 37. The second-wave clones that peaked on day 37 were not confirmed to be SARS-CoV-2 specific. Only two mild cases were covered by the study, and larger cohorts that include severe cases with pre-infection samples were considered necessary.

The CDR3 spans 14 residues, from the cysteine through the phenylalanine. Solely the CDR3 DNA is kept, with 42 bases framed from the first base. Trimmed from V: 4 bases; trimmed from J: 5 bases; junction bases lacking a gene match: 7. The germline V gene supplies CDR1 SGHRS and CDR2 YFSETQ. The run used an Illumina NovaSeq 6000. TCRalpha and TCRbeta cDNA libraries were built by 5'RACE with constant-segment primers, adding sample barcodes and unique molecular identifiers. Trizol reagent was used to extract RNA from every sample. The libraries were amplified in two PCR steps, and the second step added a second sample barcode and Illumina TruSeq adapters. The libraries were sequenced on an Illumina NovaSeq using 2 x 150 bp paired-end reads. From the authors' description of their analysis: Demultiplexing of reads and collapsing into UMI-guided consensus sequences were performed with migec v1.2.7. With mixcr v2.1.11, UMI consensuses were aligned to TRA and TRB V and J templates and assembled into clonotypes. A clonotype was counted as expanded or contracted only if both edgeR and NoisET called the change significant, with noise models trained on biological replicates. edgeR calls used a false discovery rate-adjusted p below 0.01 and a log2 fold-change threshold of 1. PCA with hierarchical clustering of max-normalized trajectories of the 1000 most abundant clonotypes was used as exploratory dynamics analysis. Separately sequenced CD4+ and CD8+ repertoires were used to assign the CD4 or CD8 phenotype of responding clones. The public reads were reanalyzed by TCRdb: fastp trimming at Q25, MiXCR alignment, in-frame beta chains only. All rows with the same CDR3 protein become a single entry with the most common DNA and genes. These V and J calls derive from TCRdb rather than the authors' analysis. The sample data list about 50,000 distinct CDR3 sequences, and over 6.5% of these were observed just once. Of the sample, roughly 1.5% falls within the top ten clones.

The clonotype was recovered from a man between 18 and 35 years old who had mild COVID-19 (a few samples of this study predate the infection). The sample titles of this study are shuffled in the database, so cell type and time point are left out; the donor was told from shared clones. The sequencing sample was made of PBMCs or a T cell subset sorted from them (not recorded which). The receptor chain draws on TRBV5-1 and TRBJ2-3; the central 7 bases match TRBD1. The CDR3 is CASSLGQTGDTQYF. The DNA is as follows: TGCGCCAGCAGCCTGGGACAGACCGGAGATACGCAGTATTTT.